This paragraph covers one T cell receptor (beta chain) sequence. The table came from immunoSEQ multiplex PCR; TCRdb's copy has only in-frame clones and leaves some out. The sample carries around 730,000 clones, 70% to 90% recorded once. The data were taken from a study of shared T cell receptors in the human thymus. These sequences were also reported in another study, on human thymus T cells.

Sequencing was performed on thymocytes. This receptor was obtained from a girl in the first two years of life with a congenital heart defect.

The CDR3 sequence: CASSTRDSLNTEAFF. CDR3 DNA: TGTGCCAGCAGCACTCGGGACAGCTTGAACACTGAAGCTTTCTTT. The chain employs TRBV9 and TRBJ1-1; 7 bases line up with TRBD1. Trimming at V came to 4 bases and at J to 0 bases, leaving 6 bases not matched to a gene. The CDR3 is 15 residues long. Germline V gives CDR1 SGDLS, CDR2 YYNGEE.